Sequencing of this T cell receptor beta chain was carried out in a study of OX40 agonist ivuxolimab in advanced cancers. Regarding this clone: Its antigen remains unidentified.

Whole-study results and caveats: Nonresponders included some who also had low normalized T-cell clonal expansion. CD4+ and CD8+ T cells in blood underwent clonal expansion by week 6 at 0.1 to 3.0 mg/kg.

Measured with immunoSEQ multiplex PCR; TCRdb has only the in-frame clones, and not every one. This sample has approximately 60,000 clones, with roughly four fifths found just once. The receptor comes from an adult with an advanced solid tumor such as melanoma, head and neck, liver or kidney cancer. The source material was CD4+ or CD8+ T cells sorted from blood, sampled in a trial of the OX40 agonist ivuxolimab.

For the CDR3, the DNA is TGTGCCAGTATTCGGGGGGGGCCGAACACCGGGGAGCTGTTTTTT. The encoded protein is CASIRGGPNTGELFF. The V gene is TRBV19, the J gene TRBJ2-2; 8 bases agree with TRBD2. The germline V gene has CDR1 LNHDA and CDR2 SQIVND (reference sequence). This CDR3 region has 15 residues. Trimming at V came to 7 bases and at J to 0 bases, leaving 4 bases not matched to a gene.